The present TCR beta chain was sequenced within a study of cytomegalovirus exposure and HLA in healthy donors. The CDR3 length is 16 residues. Germline assignment: CDR1 MDHEN and CDR2 SYDVKM. Between the trimmed V and J ends, which lost 5 bases and 9 bases, there was a span of 23 bases. Details on this clone: Its specificity is unknown.

Study results and caveats: What TCR beta sequences reportedly achieved was accurate prediction of HLA-A and HLA-B alleles in most subjects. In an earlier analysis, about 87% or about 30%: the productive usage of most TCR beta V segments. A link between a missense DCLRE1C variant and TCR beta V- and J-gene trimming emerged from a later analysis. Indistinguishable V segments, including TRBV6-2 and TRBV6-3, were excluded.

Researchers ran the PCR with 60 Vbeta and 13 Jbeta primers. TCRdb's copy holds only in-frame clones and misses some; the assay was immunoSEQ multiplex PCR. In the table there are approximately 190,000 clones, roughly 80% of which are singletons. The sequence was collected from a man in his forties in good health and CMV-seropositive. Sequenced input: PBMCs. The genes are TRBV28 and TRBJ1-5; D is undetermined. The CDR3 DNA reads TGTGCCAGCAGTCCGACGCGGTCGACCTCCATTGGGCCCCAGCATTTT. Encoded protein: CASSPTRSTSIGPQHF.